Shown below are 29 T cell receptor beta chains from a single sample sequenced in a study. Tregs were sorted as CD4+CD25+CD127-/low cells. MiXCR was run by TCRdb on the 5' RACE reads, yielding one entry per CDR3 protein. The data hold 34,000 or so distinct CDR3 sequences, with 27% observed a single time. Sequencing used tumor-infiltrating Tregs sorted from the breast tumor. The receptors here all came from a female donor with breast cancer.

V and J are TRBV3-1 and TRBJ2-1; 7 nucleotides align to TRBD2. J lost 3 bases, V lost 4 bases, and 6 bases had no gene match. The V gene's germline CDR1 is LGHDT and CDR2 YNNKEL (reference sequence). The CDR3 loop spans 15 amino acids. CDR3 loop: CASSRAGALYNEQFF. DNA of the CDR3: TGTGCCAGCAGCCGGGCGGGAGCGCTCTACAATGAGCAGTTCTTC.

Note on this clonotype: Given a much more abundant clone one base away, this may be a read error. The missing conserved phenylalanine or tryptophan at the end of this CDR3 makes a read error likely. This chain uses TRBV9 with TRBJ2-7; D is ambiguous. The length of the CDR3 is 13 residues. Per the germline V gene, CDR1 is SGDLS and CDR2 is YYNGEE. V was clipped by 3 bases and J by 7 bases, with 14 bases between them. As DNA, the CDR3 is TGTGCCAGCAGCGCCCCCCCCTCTCGGGAGCAGTACTCC. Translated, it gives CASSAPPSREQYS.

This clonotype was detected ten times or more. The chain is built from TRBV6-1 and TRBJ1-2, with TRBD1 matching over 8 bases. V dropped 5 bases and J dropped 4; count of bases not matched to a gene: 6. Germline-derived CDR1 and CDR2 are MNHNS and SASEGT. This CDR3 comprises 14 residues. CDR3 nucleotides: TGTGCCAGCAGTTCAGGACAGGGCAGCTATGGCTACACCTTC. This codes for CASSSGQGSYGYTF.

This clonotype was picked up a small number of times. DNA of the CDR3: TGTGCCTGGGGGACTAGCACAGATACGCAGTATTTT. Translating gives CAWGTSTDTQYF. The gene calls are TRBV30 and TRBJ2-3; possible D gene TRBD2, 6 bases. Germline V gene lookup returns CDR1 GTSNPN and CDR2 SVGIG (reference sequence). V was trimmed by 5 bases and J by 0 bases, leaving 6 bases between them. The CDR3 is 12 amino acids.

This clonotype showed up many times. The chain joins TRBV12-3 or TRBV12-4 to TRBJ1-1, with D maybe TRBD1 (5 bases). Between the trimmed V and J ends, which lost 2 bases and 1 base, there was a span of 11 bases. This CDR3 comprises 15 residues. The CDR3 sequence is CASSLMGGGNTEAFF. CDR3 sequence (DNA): TGTGCCAGCAGTTTAATGGGGGGGGGGAACACTGAAGCTTTCTTT.

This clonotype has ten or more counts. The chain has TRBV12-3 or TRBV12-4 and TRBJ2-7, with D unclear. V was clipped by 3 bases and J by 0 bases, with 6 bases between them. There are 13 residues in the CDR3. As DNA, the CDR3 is TGTGCCAGCAGTTTCGTGCTCTCCTACGAGCAGTACTTC. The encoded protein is CASSFVLSYEQYF.

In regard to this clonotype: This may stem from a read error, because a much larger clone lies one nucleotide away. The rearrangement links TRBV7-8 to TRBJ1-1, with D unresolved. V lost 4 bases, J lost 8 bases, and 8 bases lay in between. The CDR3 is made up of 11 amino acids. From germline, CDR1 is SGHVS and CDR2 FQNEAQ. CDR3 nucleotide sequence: TGTGCCAGCAGCTCGCGGGAGGAAGCTTTCTTT. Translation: CASSSREEAFF.

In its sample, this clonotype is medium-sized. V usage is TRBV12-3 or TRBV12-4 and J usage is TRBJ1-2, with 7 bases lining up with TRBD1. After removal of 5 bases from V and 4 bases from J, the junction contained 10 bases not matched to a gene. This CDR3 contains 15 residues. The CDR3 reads CASSLRDSFSYGYTF. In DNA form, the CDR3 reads TGTGCCAGCAGTCTACGGGACAGCTTCAGCTATGGCTACACCTTC.

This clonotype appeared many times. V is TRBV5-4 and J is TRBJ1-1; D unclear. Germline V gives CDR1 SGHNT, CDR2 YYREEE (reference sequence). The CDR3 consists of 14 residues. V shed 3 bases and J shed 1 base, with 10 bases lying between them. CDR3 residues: CASSSWVSNTEAFF. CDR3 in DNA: TGTGCCAGCAGCTCCTGGGTCTCGAACACTGAAGCTTTCTTT.

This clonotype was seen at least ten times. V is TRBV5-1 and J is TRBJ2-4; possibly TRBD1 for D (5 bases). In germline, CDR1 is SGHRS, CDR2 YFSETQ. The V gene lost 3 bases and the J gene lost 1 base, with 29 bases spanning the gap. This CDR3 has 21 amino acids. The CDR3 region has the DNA TGCGCCAGCAGCTACCGATTGGGGCTTCATTCCCGGAGTGTGGCCAAAAACATTCAGTACTTC. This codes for CASSYRLGLHSRSVAKNIQYF.

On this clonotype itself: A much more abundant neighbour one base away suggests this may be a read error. CDR3 coding DNA: TGTGCCAGCAGTAGAAACTATGGCTACGCCTTC. Amino acids: CASSRNYGYAF. The chain joins TRBV12-3 or TRBV12-4 to TRBJ1-2, with D hard to call. The CDR3 runs to 11 residues.

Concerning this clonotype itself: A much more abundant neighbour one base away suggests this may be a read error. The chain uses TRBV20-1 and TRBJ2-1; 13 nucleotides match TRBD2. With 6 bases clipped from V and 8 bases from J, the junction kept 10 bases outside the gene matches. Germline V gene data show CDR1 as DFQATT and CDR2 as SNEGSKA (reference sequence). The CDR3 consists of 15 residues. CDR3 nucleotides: TGCAGTGCCCGAAGGACTAGCGGGGGATCCGATGAGCAGTTCTTC. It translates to CSARRTSGGSDEQFF.

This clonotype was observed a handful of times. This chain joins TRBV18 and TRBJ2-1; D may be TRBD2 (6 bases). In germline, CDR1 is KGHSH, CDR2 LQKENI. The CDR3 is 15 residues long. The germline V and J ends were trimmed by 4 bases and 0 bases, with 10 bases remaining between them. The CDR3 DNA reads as TGTGCCAGCTCACAGGGACTGAGCTCCTACAATGAGCAGTTCTTC. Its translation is CASSQGLSSYNEQFF.

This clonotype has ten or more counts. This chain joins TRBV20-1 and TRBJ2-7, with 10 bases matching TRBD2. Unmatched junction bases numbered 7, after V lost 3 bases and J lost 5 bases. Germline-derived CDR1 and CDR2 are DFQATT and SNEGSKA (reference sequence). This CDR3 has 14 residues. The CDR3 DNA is TGCAGTGCTAGCAGTCTAGCGGGAGCCCACGAGCAGTACTTC. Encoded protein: CSASSLAGAHEQYF.

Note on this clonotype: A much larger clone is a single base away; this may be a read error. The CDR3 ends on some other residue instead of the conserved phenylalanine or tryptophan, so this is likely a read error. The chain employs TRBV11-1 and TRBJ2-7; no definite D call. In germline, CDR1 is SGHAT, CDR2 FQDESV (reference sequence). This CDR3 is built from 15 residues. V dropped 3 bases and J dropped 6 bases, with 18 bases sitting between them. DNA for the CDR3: TGTGCCAGCAGCTTCGTTAAAACACCTTCGGGCGAGCAGTACCTC. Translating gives CASSFVKTPSGEQYL.

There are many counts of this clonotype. CDR3 sequence reads: CSANKGLAGGSGNEQFF. DNA for the CDR3: TGCAGTGCTAACAAGGGACTAGCGGGAGGATCGGGCAATGAGCAGTTCTTC. This rearrangement joins TRBV20-1 to TRBJ2-1; 15 nucleotides match TRBD2. Germline lookup yields CDR1 DFQATT and CDR2 SNEGSKA (reference sequence). With V trimmed by 4 bases and J by 6 bases, 10 bases remained unmatched. The CDR3 totals 17 residues.

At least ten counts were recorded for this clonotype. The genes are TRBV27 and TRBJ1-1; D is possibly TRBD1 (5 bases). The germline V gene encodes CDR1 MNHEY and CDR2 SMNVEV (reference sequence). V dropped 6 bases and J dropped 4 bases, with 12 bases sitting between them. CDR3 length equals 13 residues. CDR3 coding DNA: TGTGCCAGCAGCACTAAGGGGTTCACTGAAGCTTTCTTT. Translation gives CASSTKGFTEAFF.

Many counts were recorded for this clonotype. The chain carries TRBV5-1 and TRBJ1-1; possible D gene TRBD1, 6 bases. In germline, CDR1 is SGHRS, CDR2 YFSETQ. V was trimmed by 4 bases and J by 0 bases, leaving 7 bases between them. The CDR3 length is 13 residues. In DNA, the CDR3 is TGCGCCAGCAGCCGGACAGTGAACACTGAAGCTTTCTTT. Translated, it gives CASSRTVNTEAFF.

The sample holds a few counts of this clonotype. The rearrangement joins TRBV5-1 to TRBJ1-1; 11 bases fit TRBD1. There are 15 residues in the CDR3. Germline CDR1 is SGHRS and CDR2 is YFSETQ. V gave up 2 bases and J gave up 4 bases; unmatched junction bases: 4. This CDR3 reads CASSLPGTGGTEAFF. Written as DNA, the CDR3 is TGCGCCAGCAGCTTACCCGGGACAGGGGGCACTGAAGCTTTCTTT.

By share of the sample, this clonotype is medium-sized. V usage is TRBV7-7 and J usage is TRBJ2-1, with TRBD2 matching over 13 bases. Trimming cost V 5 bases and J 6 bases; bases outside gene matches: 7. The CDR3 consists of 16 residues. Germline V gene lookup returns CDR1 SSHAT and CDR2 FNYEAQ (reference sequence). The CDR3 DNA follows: TGTGCCAGCAGCCCTGGACTAGCGGGAGCCAGCAATGAGCAGTTCTTC. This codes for CASSPGLAGASNEQFF.

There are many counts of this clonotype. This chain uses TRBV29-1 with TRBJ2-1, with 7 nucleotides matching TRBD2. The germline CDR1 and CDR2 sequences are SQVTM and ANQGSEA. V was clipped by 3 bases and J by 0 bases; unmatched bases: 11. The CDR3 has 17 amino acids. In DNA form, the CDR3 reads TGCAGCGTTGACACGGCTAGCGGATTGAGCTCCTACAATGAGCAGTTCTTC. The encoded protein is CSVDTASGLSSYNEQFF.

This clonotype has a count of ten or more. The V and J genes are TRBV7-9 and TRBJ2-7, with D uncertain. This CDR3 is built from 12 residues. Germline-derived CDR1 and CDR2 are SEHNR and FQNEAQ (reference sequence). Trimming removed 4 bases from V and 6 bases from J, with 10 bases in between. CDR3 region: CASSYPTLEQYF. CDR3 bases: TGTGCCAGCAGCTACCCCACGCTCGAGCAGTACTTC.

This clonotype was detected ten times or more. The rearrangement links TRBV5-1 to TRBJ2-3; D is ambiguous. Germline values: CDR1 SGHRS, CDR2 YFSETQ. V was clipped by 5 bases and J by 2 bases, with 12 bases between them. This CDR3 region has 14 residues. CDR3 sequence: CASRKTSTTDTQYF. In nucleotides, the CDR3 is TGCGCCAGCAGGAAGACATCTACCACAGATACGCAGTATTTT.

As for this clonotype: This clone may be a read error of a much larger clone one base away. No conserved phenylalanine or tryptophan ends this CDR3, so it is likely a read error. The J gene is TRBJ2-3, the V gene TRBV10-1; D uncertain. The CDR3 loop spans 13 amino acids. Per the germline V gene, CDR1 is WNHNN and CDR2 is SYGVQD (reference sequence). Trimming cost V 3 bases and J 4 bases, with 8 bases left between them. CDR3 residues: CASSEPAADTQYS. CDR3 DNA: TGCGCCAGCAGTGAACCCGCCGCAGATACGCAGTATTCT.

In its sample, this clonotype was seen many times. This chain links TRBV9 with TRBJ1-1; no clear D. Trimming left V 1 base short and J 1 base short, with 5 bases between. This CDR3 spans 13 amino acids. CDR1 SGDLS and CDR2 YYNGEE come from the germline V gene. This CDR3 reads CASSVTGNTEAFF. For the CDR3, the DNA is TGTGCCAGCAGCGTAACCGGGAACACTGAAGCTTTCTTT.

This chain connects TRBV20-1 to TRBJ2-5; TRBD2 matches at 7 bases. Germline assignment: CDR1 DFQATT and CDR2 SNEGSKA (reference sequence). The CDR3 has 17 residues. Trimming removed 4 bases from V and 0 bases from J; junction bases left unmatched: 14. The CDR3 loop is CSATFIPLAEYQETQYF. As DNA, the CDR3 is TGCAGTGCTACCTTTATCCCGCTAGCGGAGTACCAAGAGACCCAGTACTTC.

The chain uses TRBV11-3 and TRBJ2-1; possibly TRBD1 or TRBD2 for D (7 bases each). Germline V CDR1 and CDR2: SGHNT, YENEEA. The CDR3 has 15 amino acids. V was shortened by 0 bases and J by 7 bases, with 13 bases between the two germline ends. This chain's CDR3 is CASSLDQGGGNEQFF. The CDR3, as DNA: TGTGCCAGCAGCTTAGACCAGGGGGGAGGGAATGAGCAGTTCTTC.

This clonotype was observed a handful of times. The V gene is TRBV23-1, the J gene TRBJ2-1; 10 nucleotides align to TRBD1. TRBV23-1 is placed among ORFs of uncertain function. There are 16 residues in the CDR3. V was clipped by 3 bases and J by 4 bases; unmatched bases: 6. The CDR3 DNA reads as TGCGCCAGCAGTCATTCGGACAGGGGGAATTACAATGAGCAGTTCTTC. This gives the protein CASSHSDRGNYNEQFF.

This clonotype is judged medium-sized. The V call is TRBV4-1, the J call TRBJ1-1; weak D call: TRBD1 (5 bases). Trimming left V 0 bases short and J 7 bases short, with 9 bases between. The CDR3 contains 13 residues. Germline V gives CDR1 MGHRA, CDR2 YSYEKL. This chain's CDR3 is CASSQDRASEAFF. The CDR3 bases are TGCGCCAGCAGCCAAGACAGGGCAAGTGAAGCTTTCTTT.